This paragraph covers one T cell receptor beta chain sequence. The data were obtained in a study of blood T cell repertoires in COVID-19. Background on the study: The United States, Italy and Spain were the sources of the acute and convalescent COVID-19 samples. T cells, B-cell-depleted T cells, or PBMCs supplied cDNA or gDNA.

Authors' analysis steps: By means of reference gene primer amplification, nucleated cell counts were estimated. The method was immunoSEQ multiplex PCR; TCRdb's version includes in-frame clones alone and lacks a portion of them. For V, J and clone size, that table is used; D and trimming come from the DNA. The table lists some 110,000 clones, 65% to 80% of them singletons. CDR1 is SGHVS, CDR2 FQNEAQ, per germline. V lost 3 bases and J 5 bases, leaving 16 bases between the germline ends. This CDR3 comprises 15 residues. The TCR was taken from a man between 65 and 79 years old with acute or convalescent COVID-19. This chain joins TRBV7-8 and TRBJ1-1; D is unresolved. The sample comprised peripheral blood. The CDR3 loop is CASSLYPGFETEAFF. The DNA for the CDR3 is TGTGCCAGCAGCTTGTACCCAGGATTTGAGACTGAAGCTTTCTTT.